This T cell receptor beta chain emerged from a study of CD8 T cells in Susac syndrome (dated by TCRdb to between 2018 and 2020). Regarding the study in general: The study used repertoire sequencing to test whether antigen drove CD8+ T cell activation and differentiation in Susac syndrome. The clonality of the CD8+ T cell repertoire was compared across approximately 11 healthy donors, some 14 Susac syndrome patients and around 16 multiple sclerosis patients.

RNA was extracted using the RNeasy kit, and roughly 0.45 to 1 microgram was reverse transcribed with random hexamers. The immunoSEQ multiplex PCR assay, covering 54 Vbeta and 13 Jbeta segments, was used to amplify TCR beta CDR3 regions. PCR amplification bias was corrected using a synthetic template baseline for primer optimization and computational correction. The authors' pipeline ran thus. Reads were annotated to V, D and J genes per IMGT and analyzed with immunoSEQ Analyzer, keeping only productive sequences. To calculate clonality, Shannon entropy was normalized by log2 of the number of productive unique sequences and then subtracted from one. Public and private clones were assessed among the 100 most prevalent clones of each patient and control. Clones were defined as Susac-specific if absent from the healthy and MS cohorts, from 900 to 1,300 published viral clones and from other ImmuneACCESS disease sequences. TCRdb passed the public sequencing reads through fastp at Q25 and MiXCR, retaining productive beta sequences. Duplicate CDR3 protein sequences are folded into a single record with the most common DNA and genes. The V and J calls follow TCRdb's processing rather than the paper's. Here the sample has hundreds of thousands of distinct CDR3 sequences; 92% occur a single time. Roughly 0.13% of the sample is in the top ten clones.

Peripheral blood CD8+ and CD4+ T cells from healthy donors, Susac syndrome patients and multiple sclerosis patients were profiled using high-throughput TCR beta sequencing. The multiple sclerosis controls were treatment-naive patients who had stable or active relapsing-remitting disease and met the revised McDonald criteria. Bulk CD8+ and CD4+ T cells were purified magnetically by negative isolation, whereas CD8+ TEMRA cells were enriched by FACS. Blood was drawn into EDTA tubes, processed within 24 hours, and PBMCs were isolated by density gradient centrifugation. PBMCs destined for TCR sequencing were cryopreserved in liquid nitrogen and later thawed in a 37 °C water bath. The sorted or isolated CD4+, CD8+ and CD8+ TEMRA cells reached a purity of at least 90%. Based on the germline V gene, the CDR1 and CDR2 sequences are SQVTM and ANQGSEA. Trimming leaves V shorter by 6 bases and J shorter by 3 bases, with the junction holding 10 bases beyond the gene matches. The CDR3 goes from the cysteine to the phenylalanine over 15 residues. The entry retains the CDR3 DNA only, 45 bases that are in frame from base 1.

Overall results and qualifications from the work: The study acknowledged that relatively few individuals were included in the TCR sequencing and HLA analysis.

Turning to this clonotype: This receptor's antigen is unknown. Per-base quality was not reported, and no clone a single base away is much larger than it.

The sequenced sample consisted of CD8+ T cells from PBMCs. This chain joins TRBV29-1 to TRBJ2-1; 8 bases in between match TRBD1. The clonotype originates from a human donor with multiple sclerosis. The CDR3 protein: CSVDTWTGSYNEQFF. The DNA is TGCAGCGTCGACACTTGGACAGGGAGCTACAATGAGCAGTTCTTC.